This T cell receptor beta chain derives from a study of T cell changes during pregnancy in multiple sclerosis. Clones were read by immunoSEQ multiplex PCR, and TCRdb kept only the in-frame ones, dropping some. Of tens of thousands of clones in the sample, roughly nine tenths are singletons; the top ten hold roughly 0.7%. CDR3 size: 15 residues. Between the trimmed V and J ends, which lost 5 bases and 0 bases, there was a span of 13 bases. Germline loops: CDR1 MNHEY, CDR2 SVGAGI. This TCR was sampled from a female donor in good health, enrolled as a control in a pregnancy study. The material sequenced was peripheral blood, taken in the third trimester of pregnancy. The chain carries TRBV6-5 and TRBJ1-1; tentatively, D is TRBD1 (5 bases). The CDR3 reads CASSAGVPMNTEAFF. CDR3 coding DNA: TGTGCCAGCAGTGCGGGGGTCCCGATGAACACTGAAGCTTTCTTT.